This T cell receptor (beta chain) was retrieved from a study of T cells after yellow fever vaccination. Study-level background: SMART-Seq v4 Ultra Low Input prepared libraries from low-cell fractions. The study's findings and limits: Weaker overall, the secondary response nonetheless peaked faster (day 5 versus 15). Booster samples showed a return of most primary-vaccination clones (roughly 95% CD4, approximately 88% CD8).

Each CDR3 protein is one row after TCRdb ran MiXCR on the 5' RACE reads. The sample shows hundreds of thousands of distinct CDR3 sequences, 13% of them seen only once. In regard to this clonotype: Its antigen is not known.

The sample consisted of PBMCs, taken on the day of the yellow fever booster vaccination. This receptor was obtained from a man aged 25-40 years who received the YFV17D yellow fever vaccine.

The DNA of the CDR3 is TGTGCCAGCAGTTACCGCGATTACGGGAGTGGCACCGGGGAGCTGTTTTTT. This translates into CASSYRDYGSGTGELFF. This chain joins TRBV6-5 and TRBJ2-2; TRBD2 is a possible D gene (6 bases). Germline V gene sequence: CDR1 MNHEY, CDR2 SVGAGI. V was clipped by 2 bases and J by 4 bases, with 17 bases between them. This CDR3 is 17 amino acids long.